These 9 T cell receptor beta chains originate from one sample sequenced in a study of T-cell memory formation after mild COVID-19. TCRdb called the 5' RACE reads again in MiXCR, with one record for every CDR3 protein. The repertoire consists of about 50,000 distinct CDR3 sequences, with approximately 12% occurring once and the leading ten covering roughly 22%. Sequenced material: PBMCs or a T cell subset sorted from them (not recorded which). Receptors were obtained from a man aged 18 to 30 who had mild COVID-19 (a few samples of this study predate the infection). Cell type and time point are not known.

This clonotype showed up many times. The V and J genes are TRBV4-1 and TRBJ2-1; 9 bases line up with TRBD2. Germline V gene sequence: CDR1 MGHRA, CDR2 YSYEKL. The junction had 8 bases not matched to a gene; V was cut back by 0 bases and J by 8 bases. There are 16 residues in the CDR3. The CDR3 DNA reads TGCGCCAGCAGCCAAGATCCGGGGACTAGCCCCCATGAGCAGTTCTTC. It translates to CASSQDPGTSPHEQFF.

This rearrangement joins TRBV5-5 to TRBJ2-2, with D unclear. V lost 1 base and J lost 1, with 2 bases in between. The CDR3 covers 13 residues. The V gene's germline CDR1 is SGHKS and CDR2 YYEKEE (reference sequence). CDR3 sequence reads: CASSLWNTGELFF. The CDR3, as DNA: TGTGCCAGCAGCTTGTGGAACACCGGGGAGCTGTTTTTT.

The rearrangement uses TRBV7-3 and TRBJ2-1; 9 nucleotides line up with TRBD2. The V gene's germline CDR1 is SGHTA and CDR2 FQGTGA. J was trimmed by 5 bases and V by 5 bases; bases with no gene match: 7. CDR3 length: 15 residues. CDR3 nucleotide sequence: TGTGCCAGCAGCCCACTAGCGGGTGTAAACAATGAGCAGTTCTTC. This sequence encodes CASSPLAGVNNEQFF.

The J gene is TRBJ2-1, the V gene TRBV2; 7 positions match TRBD1. The CDR3 runs to 14 residues. The V and J ends lost 4 bases and 6 bases, in that order; junction bases with no gene match: 6. Germline CDR1 and CDR2: SNHLY and FYNNEI. CDR3: CASSASTGTNEQFF. DNA of the CDR3: TGTGCCAGCAGTGCGTCGACAGGGACCAATGAGCAGTTCTTC.

The chain carries TRBV3-1 and TRBJ1-1; TRBD1 aligns across 9 bases. The CDR3 loop spans 14 amino acids. The V gene's germline CDR1 is LGHDT and CDR2 YNNKEL (reference sequence). The trim removed 3 bases at V and 4 bases at J, leaving 3 bases unmatched. The CDR3 loop reads CASSQTGGSTEAFF. Written as DNA, the CDR3 is TGTGCCAGCAGCCAGACAGGGGGATCCACTGAAGCTTTCTTT.

The chain combines TRBV7-9 with TRBJ1-1; perhaps TRBD1 as D (5 bases). In germline, CDR1 is SEHNR, CDR2 FQNEAQ (reference sequence). The CDR3 has 14 residues. V was cut by 1 base and J by 5 bases, with 11 bases left in between. The CDR3: CASSLGGYGTEAFF. In DNA form, the CDR3 reads TGTGCCAGCAGCTTAGGGGGGTACGGGACTGAAGCTTTCTTT.

V is TRBV5-1 and J is TRBJ2-5; 7 nucleotides agree with TRBD1. This CDR3 has 16 amino acids. The germline gives CDR1 SGHRS, CDR2 YFSETQ. V was clipped by 4 bases and J by 2 bases; unmatched bases: 11. The CDR3 spells CASSVGQRLGQETQYF. Here the CDR3 DNA reads TGCGCCAGCAGCGTGGGACAGAGGTTGGGTCAAGAGACCCAGTACTTC.

In its sample, this clonotype was seen many times. The genes are TRBV20-1 and TRBJ1-2, with a possible D match to TRBD1 (6 bases). The CDR3 covers 14 residues. The germline gives CDR1 DFQATT, CDR2 SNEGSKA (reference sequence). V lost 0 bases to trimming and J lost 7 bases, with 15 bases between them. The CDR3 spells CSARDRGGTVGYTF. The CDR3 bases are TGCAGTGCTAGAGATAGGGGGGGGACCGTTGGCTACACCTTC.

This clonotype was observed many times. The chain is built from TRBV4-3 and TRBJ2-1; unclear D gene. V lost 7 bases and J lost 0, with 13 bases in between. CDR1 is LGHNA, CDR2 YSLEER, per germline. This CDR3 contains 15 residues. CDR3 in amino acids: CASTPERSSYNEQFF. CDR3 DNA sequence: TGCGCCAGCACCCCAGAGCGAAGCTCCTACAATGAGCAGTTCTTC.